This T cell receptor beta chain derives from a study of blood T cell repertoires in COVID-19. Study-wide background: Samples taken during acute and convalescent COVID-19 were collected in the United States, Italy and Spain. PBMCs, B-cell-depleted T cells, or T cells provided the cDNA or gDNA that made up the material.

Looked up from germline, CDR1 is SGHRS and CDR2 is YFSETQ. Between the trimmed V and J ends, which lost 0 bases and 7 bases, there was a span of 19 bases. The CDR3 extends over 17 amino acids. Some clones are missing from TCRdb's copy, which holds only in-frame ones; the method was immunoSEQ multiplex PCR. The sample gives around 62,000 clones, approximately 93% of which show up once; approximately 2.9% is in the top ten. This rearrangement joins TRBV5-1 to TRBJ1-4; D perhaps matches TRBD1 (6 bases). The clonotype comes from a man aged 65 to 85 with active COVID-19. Sequenced: peripheral blood. CDR3: CASSLGPGASNSEKLFF. The CDR3 DNA sequence: TGCGCCAGCAGCTTGGGGCCAGGGGCAAGTAATTCTGAAAAACTGTTTTTT.